Listed here is a single T cell receptor beta chain. Its antigen remains unknown. This specimen comes from a study of shared clonotypes between healthy human individuals. Repertoires were generated with immunoSEQ multiplex PCR, while TCRdb's copy carries only in-frame clones and drops some. The sample records about 600,000 clones, around 97% being singletons. There are 14 residues in the CDR3. V was shortened by 7 bases and J by 7 bases, with 20 bases between the two germline ends. Germline V lookup: CDR1 SQVTM, CDR2 ANQGSEA. Study-wide findings and caveats: Non-shared clonotypes displayed generation probabilities falling below those of clonotypes present in all four donors.

Sequencing input: naive CD4+ T cells sorted from blood. This sample's subset: CD45RA+ positively selected. This TCR was sampled from a woman in her twenties or thirties in good health. The gene calls are TRBV29-1 and TRBJ2-1; D possibly uses TRBD1 or TRBD2 (5 bases each). CDR3 sequence reads: CSGSGTRGWNEQFF. The CDR3 coding sequence is TGCAGCGGGTCCGGGACGAGGGGTTGGAATGAGCAGTTCTTC.